Listed below are T cell receptor beta chains from one sample, sequenced in a study of OX40 agonist ivuxolimab in advanced cancers. The data were produced by immunoSEQ multiplex PCR, yet TCRdb's version contains in-frame clones alone and is incomplete. The table shows around 100,000 clones, with 85% to 95% occurring only once. Here the sequenced sample was CD4+ or CD8+ T cells sorted from blood, taken in a trial of the OX40 agonist ivuxolimab. The receptor source for this set is an adult with an advanced solid tumor such as melanoma, head and neck, liver or kidney cancer. CDR3s include the opening cysteine and the closing phenylalanine or tryptophan. The D gene is left open where the match is weak. Part of the rows lack a size; the others show once, few, many or a class for expanded clones.

J gene | V gene | clone size | D gene | CDR3 DNA | CDR3 protein
TRBJ1-2 | TRBV5-6 | . | . | TGTGCCAGCAGCTTGGCAGGGCCGGGTGGCTACACCTTC | CASSLAGPGGYTF
TRBJ2-4 | TRBV30 | . | . | TGTGCCTGGAACCATTTACTGGGTGACATTCAGTACTTC | CAWNHLLGDIQYF
TRBJ1-2 | TRBV2 | . | . | TGTGCCAGCAGTGAGAGGAATGGCTACACCTTC | CASSERNGYTF
TRBJ1-2 | TRBV13 | . | . | TGTGCCAGCAGCTTACTAGCCTATGGCTACACCTTC | CASSLLAYGYTF
TRBJ2-3 | TRBV5-1 | . | . | TGCGCCAGCACATTTAGAGGGACAGATACGCAGTATTTT | CASTFRGTDTQYF
TRBJ1-3 | TRBV9 | . | . | TGTGCCAGCAGCCCACAAGGAGATCGACGGACCCACACCATATATTTT | CASSPQGDRRTHTIYF
TRBJ1-1 | TRBV6-6 | . | . | TGTGCCAGCACTTTCTTGCGAGGTATGAAAACTGAAGCTTTCTTT | CASTFLRGMKTEAFF
TRBJ1-5 | TRBV7-9 | few | . | TGTGCCAGCAGCTATACCGCTGGACAGAAGACCGATCAGCCCCAGCATTTT | CASSYTAGQKTDQPQHF
TRBJ2-1 | TRBV4-3 | . | TRBD2 | TGCGCCAGCAGCCAAGTTCCAGCGGGAGGGTATGAGCAGTTCTTC | CASSQVPAGGYEQFF
TRBJ2-5 | TRBV30 | . | . | TGTGCCTGGAGTGCCGGGGGCGCCCTCTCAGAGACCCAGTACTTC | CAWSAGGALSETQYF
TRBJ2-1 | TRBV7-2 | . | TRBD2 | TGTGCCAGCAGCAAGGGACTAGCCTACAATGAGCAGTTCTTC | CASSKGLAYNEQFF
TRBJ2-3 | TRBV6-5 | . | . | TGTGCCAGCAGTTACTCGATTGTACGGGGAGGTACGCAGTATTTT | CASSYSIVRGGTQYF
TRBJ1-2 | TRBV19 | . | TRBD1 | TGTGCCAGTAGTCCACGACAGGGTGGGGGCTATGGCTACACCTTC | CASSPRQGGGYGYTF
TRBJ1-5 | TRBV28 | . | . | TGTGCCAGCAGTTCGCCTGGTATAGGGGTGAGACAGCCCCAGCATTTT | CASSSPGIGVRQPQHF
TRBJ1-2 | TRBV5-1 | . | TRBD1 | TGCGCCAGCAGCTCCAGGACAGGCCAAGCTAACTATGGCTACACCTTC | CASSSRTGQANYGYTF
TRBJ2-7 | TRBV4-3 | . | TRBD1 | TGCGCCAGCAGCCAAGTATTTGGACAGGGTTCCTACGAGCAGTACTTC | CASSQVFGQGSYEQYF
TRBJ1-2 | TRBV19 | . | . | TGTGCCAGTAGTAGGACGGAAAACTATGGCTACACCTTC | CASSRTENYGYTF